These 10 T cell receptor beta chains came from one sample sequenced in a study of blood T cell repertoires in COVID-19. The repertoire was sequenced with immunoSEQ multiplex PCR; TCRdb's copy has only in-frame clones and lacks some. The data contain 350,000 or so clones, roughly 87% of them seen just once; the ten biggest clones take up under 1.3%. The sequenced sample consisted of PBMCs or T cells enriched from blood (not recorded which). These receptor sequences come from a woman between 25 and 40 years old who had recovered from COVID-19.

The chain couples TRBV5-1 to TRBJ2-7, with 15 bases fitting TRBD2. The CDR3 is 18 amino acids. Germline values: CDR1 SGHRS, CDR2 YFSETQ. V lost 3 bases, J lost 3 bases, and 10 bases stayed unmatched. DNA for the CDR3: TGCGCCAGCAGCTCAGGACTAGCGGGGGGGCATTTGAGCTACGAGCAGTACTTC. It codes for CASSSGLAGGHLSYEQYF. Full variable domain (rest looked up from reference TRBV5-1 and TRBJ2-7): KAGVTQTPRYLIKTRGQQVTLSCSPISGHRSVSWYQQTPGQGLQFLFEYFSETQRNKGNFPGRFSGRQFSNSRSEMNVSTLELGDSALYLCASSSGLAGGHLSYEQYFGPGTRLTVT.

The chain employs TRBV6-2 or TRBV6-3 and TRBJ2-1, with 15 bases matching TRBD2. CDR1 and CDR2 from the germline V gene are MNHEY and SVGEGT. V lost 6 bases and J lost 0; bases outside the gene matches: 12. The CDR3 is 20 residues long. CDR3 nucleotides: TGTGCCAGCAGCAAGCCTACCGGGACTAGCGGGGGGAGCTCCTACAATGAGCAGTTCTTC. It translates to CASSKPTGTSGGSSYNEQFF.

The V and J genes are TRBV10-2 and TRBJ2-7, with TRBD1 matching over 7 bases. Per the germline V gene, CDR1 is WSHSY and CDR2 is SAAADI. Germline trimming cut 8 bases from V and 4 bases from J; bases unmatched to any gene: 14. The CDR3 sequence is 15 residues long. The CDR3 bases are TGCGCCAGCGGGGCCGGCCAAGAGGGGGCTTACGAGCAGTACTTC. It translates to CASGAGQEGAYEQYF.

The chain uses TRBV15 and TRBJ1-5; 10 bases line up with TRBD1. There are 15 residues in the CDR3. CDR1 LNHNV and CDR2 YYDKDF come from the germline V gene (reference sequence). The V gene end was trimmed by 2 bases and the J gene end by 4 bases; junction bases not matched to a gene: 2. The CDR3 DNA reads as TGTGCCACCAGCAGAACGGGACAGGGGAATCAGCCCCAGCATTTT. Amino acid sequence: CATSRTGQGNQPQHF.

This chain links TRBV5-5 with TRBJ2-1, with TRBD2 matching over 8 bases. The V gene's germline CDR1 is SGHKS and CDR2 YYEKEE (reference sequence). The CDR3 runs 17 residues. V lost 0 bases and J lost 0; bases outside the gene matches: 5. The chain's CDR3 is CASSLEGGGSSYNEQFF. The CDR3 nucleotides read TGTGCCAGCAGCTTGGAAGGCGGGGGGAGCTCCTACAATGAGCAGTTCTTC.

The chain couples TRBV6-5 to TRBJ2-1; D is unclear. CDR1 is MNHEY, CDR2 SVGAGI, per germline. The CDR3 length is 13 residues. The V gene lost 5 bases and the J gene lost 0 bases, with 5 bases spanning the gap. CDR3 sequence: CASSTSSYNEQFF. The CDR3 coding sequence is TGTGCCAGCAGTACGAGCTCCTACAATGAGCAGTTCTTC.

The chain uses TRBV9 and TRBJ2-1, with D possibly being TRBD1 (5 bases). Germline loops: CDR1 SGDLS, CDR2 YYNGEE. V was clipped by 0 bases and J by 9 bases, with 16 bases between them. The CDR3 loop spans 15 amino acids. The CDR3 reads CASSVVSAGLGEQFF. For the CDR3, the DNA is TGTGCCAGCAGCGTAGTCTCTGCAGGGTTAGGTGAGCAGTTCTTC.

V usage is TRBV7-2 and J usage is TRBJ2-7; possibly TRBD1 for D (6 bases). CDR1 SGHTA and CDR2 FQGNSA come from the germline V gene. The CDR3 loop spans 13 amino acids. With 5 bases removed from V and 4 bases from J, the gap between germline ends came to 12 bases. The DNA for the CDR3 is TGTGCCAGCAGCCCGGGACACCCTTACGAGCAGTACTTC. It translates to CASSPGHPYEQYF. Supplemented by reference TRBV7-2 and TRBJ2-7, the full variable domain reads GAGVSQSPSNKVTEKGKDVELRCDPISGHTALYWYRQSLGQGLEFLIYFQGNSAPDKSGLPSDRFSAERTGGSVSTLTIQRTQQEDSAVYLCASSPGHPYEQYFGPGTRLTVT.

The chain links TRBV5-8 to TRBJ1-3; maybe TRBD1 (6 bases). In germline, CDR1 is SGHTS, CDR2 YDEGEE. The CDR3 covers 17 residues. V lost 2 bases, J lost 4 bases, and 19 bases lay in between. DNA of the CDR3: TGTGCCAGCAGCTTCGGACAGACCTCACTCCTAGGAAACACCATATATTTT. It translates to CASSFGQTSLLGNTIYF.

The chain uses TRBV11-1 and TRBJ2-5; a possible D gene is TRBD1 (6 bases). The CDR3 has 13 residues. The germline V and J ends were trimmed by 4 bases and 2 bases, with 8 bases remaining between them. The germline V gene has CDR1 SGHAT and CDR2 FQDESV (reference sequence). CDR3 loop: CASSSGQQETQYF. The DNA of the CDR3 is TGTGCCAGCAGCTCTGGACAGCAAGAGACCCAGTACTTC.